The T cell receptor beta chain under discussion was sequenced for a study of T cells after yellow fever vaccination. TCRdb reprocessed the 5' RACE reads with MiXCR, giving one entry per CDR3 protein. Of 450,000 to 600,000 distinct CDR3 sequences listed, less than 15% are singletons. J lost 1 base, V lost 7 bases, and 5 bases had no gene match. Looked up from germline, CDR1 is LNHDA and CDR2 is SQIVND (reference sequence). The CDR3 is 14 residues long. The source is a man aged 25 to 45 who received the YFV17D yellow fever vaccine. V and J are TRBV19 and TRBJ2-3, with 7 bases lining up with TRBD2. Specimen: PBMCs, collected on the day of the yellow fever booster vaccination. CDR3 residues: CASNQAGGTDTQYF. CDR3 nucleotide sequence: TGTGCCAGTAACCAGGCGGGAGGCACAGATACGCAGTATTTT.